The sequence of this T cell receptor (beta chain) was determined in a study of neurological immune-mediated disorders. Study overall: Multiple sclerosis patients (n of about 35) included roughly 30 with relapsing-remitting and 3 with secondary progressive disease. General study points: The level of TCR clonal expansion was highest in patients with HTLV-1-associated myelopathy and lowest in multiple sclerosis, where it fell below the level seen in healthy controls.

Trimming pared 5 bases from V and 9 bases from J, leaving 11 bases between. The V gene's germline CDR1 is SEHNR and CDR2 FQNEAQ (reference sequence). The CDR3 is made up of 12 amino acids. This clonotype was recorded at least ten times. Its antigen is not identified. The cDNA came from 5'RACE, which used 10-nucleotide random UMIs. TCRdb re-analysed the 5' RACE reads in MiXCR, keeping a single row per CDR3 protein. The sample holds roughly 60,000 distinct CDR3 sequences, around 3.5% seen once. V gene TRBV7-9 combines with J gene TRBJ2-1; perhaps TRBD1 as D (6 bases). The sequence was collected from a young woman with multiple sclerosis. Sequenced: PBMCs. The CDR3 here is CASSPHRAEQFF. The CDR3 DNA reads TGTGCCAGCAGCCCCCACAGGGCTGAGCAGTTCTTC.